One and the same sample provided the 15 T cell receptor beta chains below, sequenced in a study of immune evolution from preneoplasia to lung adenocarcinoma. Assay used: immunoSEQ multiplex PCR; TCRdb lists only in-frame clones, some missing. The sample carries 5,900 or so clones, about 79% recorded once. Sequencing used FFPE minimally invasive lung adenocarcinoma tissue. These receptors all stem from a person aged 60-80 years with lung adenocarcinoma.

The chain has TRBV5-1 and TRBJ2-1, with D unresolved. The CDR3 sequence is 14 residues long. The V gene's germline CDR1 is SGHRS and CDR2 YFSETQ. V was shortened by 1 base and J by 4 bases, with 9 bases between the two germline ends. The CDR3, as DNA: TGCGCCAGCAGCTTGAACTCCGGATACAATGAGCAGTTCTTC. Protein: CASSLNSGYNEQFF.

The chain has TRBV4-1 and TRBJ1-2; D remains unclear. Trimming shortened V by 1 base and J by 0 bases, and 9 bases separated the two germline ends. This CDR3 is built from 15 residues. Germline CDR1 and CDR2: MGHRA and YSYEKL. CDR3 nucleotides: TGCGCCAGCAGCCAAGGGGAGTTTCCTAACTATGGCTACACCTTC. As protein: CASSQGEFPNYGYTF.

The chain links TRBV28 to TRBJ1-1, with D tentatively TRBD1 (5 bases). This CDR3 contains 16 residues. Germline CDR1 MDHEN, CDR2 SYDVKM. Trimming took off 8 bases at V and 4 bases at J, with 23 bases between the two ends. CDR3 sequence (DNA): TGTGCCAGCTTAAGCACCGGCGGGGGAATGGGCACTGAAGCTTTCTTT. Amino acid sequence: CASLSTGGGMGTEAFF.

This chain links TRBV7-2 with TRBJ2-3, with D maybe TRBD2 (5 bases). The V gene's germline CDR1 is SGHTA and CDR2 FQGNSA. With 2 bases removed from V and 3 bases from J, the gap between germline ends came to 12 bases. This CDR3 contains 15 residues. CDR3 nucleotide sequence: TGTGCCAGCAGCTTAACGAGCGGTGAAACAGATACGCAGTATTTT. It yields the protein CASSLTSGETDTQYF.

This chain connects TRBV19 to TRBJ1-5; 7 nucleotides align to TRBD1. This CDR3 has 13 residues. CDR1 and CDR2 from the germline V gene are LNHDA and SQIVND (reference sequence). The V segment lost 10 bases and the J segment 3 bases; nucleotides outside the gene matches: 6. In nucleotides, the CDR3 is TGTGCCACCCGACAGGGTCCCAATCAGCCCCAGCATTTT. Its translation is CATRQGPNQPQHF.

V is TRBV30 and J is TRBJ2-7, with a possible D match to TRBD2 (7 bases). Germline CDR1 reads GTSNPN; CDR2 reads SVGIG (reference sequence). The V gene lost 3 bases and the J gene lost 6 bases, with 15 bases spanning the gap. The CDR3 has 13 amino acids. Here the CDR3 DNA reads TGTGCCTGGAGCTGGGGGCGGGAGAGCGAGCAGTACTTC. It yields the protein CAWSWGRESEQYF.

V is TRBV19 and J is TRBJ2-7, with D perhaps matching TRBD1 or TRBD2 (5 bases each). Deletions cut 4 bases from V and 2 bases from J, with 15 bases between. The germline CDR1 and CDR2 sequences are LNHDA and SQIVND (reference sequence). The CDR3 covers 15 residues. This CDR3 is CASSRLRDVAYEQYF. The CDR3 DNA follows: TGTGCCAGTAGTAGGCTCCGGGACGTTGCCTACGAGCAGTACTTC.

This clone came up a few times. This chain links TRBV5-1 with TRBJ2-2; no reliable D call. The germline V gene has CDR1 SGHRS and CDR2 YFSETQ. With 1 base removed from V and 0 bases from J, the gap between germline ends came to 10 bases. This CDR3 is built from 16 residues. Here the CDR3 reads CASSLYVFANTGELFF. The DNA of the CDR3 is TGCGCCAGCAGCTTGTACGTATTCGCGAACACCGGGGAGCTGTTTTTT. Combining the CDR3 with reference TRBV5-1 and TRBJ2-2 gives the whole variable domain KAGVTQTPRYLIKTRGQQVTLSCSPISGHRSVSWYQQTPGQGLQFLFEYFSETQRNKGNFPGRFSGRQFSNSRSEMNVSTLELGDSALYLCASSLYVFANTGELFFGEGSRLTVL.

This chain joins TRBV7-2 and TRBJ2-7, with TRBD1 as a possible D gene (6 bases). The CDR3 is made up of 12 amino acids. Trimming stripped 5 bases from V and 3 bases from J, with 8 bases between. Germline assignment: CDR1 SGHTA and CDR2 FQGNSA. CDR3 bases: TGTGCCAGCAGCACACAGGGCTACGAGCAGTACTTC. Amino acids: CASSTQGYEQYF.

This rearrangement joins TRBV7-9 to TRBJ1-4; D remains ambiguous. Germline V lookup: CDR1 SEHNR, CDR2 FQNEAQ (reference sequence). This CDR3 contains 11 residues. Trimming shortened V by 8 bases and J by 0 bases, and 1 base separated the two germline ends. As DNA, the CDR3 is TGTGCCAGCTCAACTAATGAAAAACTGTTTTTT. Protein: CASSTNEKLFF.

This chain's CDR3 is CASSLWGGEQFF. In DNA form, the CDR3 reads TGTGCCAGCAGTTTATGGGGAGGCGAGCAGTTCTTC. The V call is TRBV6-5, the J call TRBJ2-1; D is perhaps TRBD2 (6 bases). Germline V gene sequence: CDR1 MNHEY, CDR2 SVGAGI. This CDR3 comprises 12 residues. The V end was cut by 4 bases, the J end by 10 bases, with 11 bases between.

This rearrangement joins TRBV7-3 to TRBJ1-1, with no clear D. The germline V gene encodes CDR1 SGHTA and CDR2 FQGTGA. Trimming removed 5 bases from V and 9 bases from J, with 16 bases in between. This CDR3 contains 13 residues. CDR3 bases: TGTGCCAGCAGCACAACCCCGGGCAGTAAAGCTTTCTTT. As protein: CASSTTPGSKAFF.

This rearrangement joins TRBV28 to TRBJ1-1; 10 bases agree with TRBD1. Germline V gives CDR1 MDHEN, CDR2 SYDVKM. J was trimmed by 1 base and V by 6 bases; bases with no gene match: 8. This CDR3 contains 16 residues. The CDR3 is CASSADRGVKNTEAFF. CDR3 nucleotide sequence: TGTGCCAGCAGCGCGGACAGGGGGGTTAAGAACACTGAAGCTTTCTTT.

This clone was counted once. The chain links TRBV2 to TRBJ1-2; D call uncertain. Per the germline V gene, CDR1 is SNHLY and CDR2 is FYNNEI. The CDR3 is 12 residues long. V lost 4 bases and J 2 bases, leaving 5 bases between the germline ends. CDR3 loop: CASSVQNYGYTF. As DNA, the CDR3 is TGTGCCAGCAGTGTACAGAACTATGGCTACACCTTC.

The rearrangement joins TRBV21-1 to TRBJ2-5; the D segment call TRBD1 is taken from the table without a DNA check. TRBV21-1 constitutes a pseudogene. This CDR3 is built from 16 residues. CDR3 loop: CASSSSRQGDRETQYF. CDR3 DNA sequence: TGTGCCAGCAGCTCCTCCAGACAGGGGGATCGGGAGACCCAGTACTTC.